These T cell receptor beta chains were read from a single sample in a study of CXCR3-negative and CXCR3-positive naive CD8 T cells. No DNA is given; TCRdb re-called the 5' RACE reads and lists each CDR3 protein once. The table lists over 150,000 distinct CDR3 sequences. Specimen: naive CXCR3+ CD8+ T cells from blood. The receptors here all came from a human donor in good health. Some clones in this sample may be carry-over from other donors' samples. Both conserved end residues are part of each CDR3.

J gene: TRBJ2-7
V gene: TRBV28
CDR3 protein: CASSFPSPGQGISYEQYF

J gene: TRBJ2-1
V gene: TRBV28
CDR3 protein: CASTGLAGNEQFF

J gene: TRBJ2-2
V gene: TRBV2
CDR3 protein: CASSERLLAANTGELFF

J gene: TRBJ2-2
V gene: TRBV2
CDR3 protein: CASSAWIMTGELFF

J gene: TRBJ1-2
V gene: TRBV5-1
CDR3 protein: CASSLNGPGNGYTF

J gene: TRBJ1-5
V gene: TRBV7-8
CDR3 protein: CASSLVQQPQHF

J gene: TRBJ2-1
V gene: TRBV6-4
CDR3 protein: CASSEFLETSGYNEQFF

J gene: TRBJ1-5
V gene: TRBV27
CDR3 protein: CASSLYPGGLSNQPQHF

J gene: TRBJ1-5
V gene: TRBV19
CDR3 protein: CASSMLPRWDRDDSNQPQHF

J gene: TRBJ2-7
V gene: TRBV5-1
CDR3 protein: CASRPLQQEIYEQYF

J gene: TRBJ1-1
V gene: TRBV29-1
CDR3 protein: CSVDGTDTMNTEAFF

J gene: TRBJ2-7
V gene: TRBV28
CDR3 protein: CASSLDDRVLHEQYF

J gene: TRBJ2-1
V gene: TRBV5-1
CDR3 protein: CASSTGTRYRDEQFF

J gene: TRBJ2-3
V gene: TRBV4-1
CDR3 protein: CASSQASREKDTQYF

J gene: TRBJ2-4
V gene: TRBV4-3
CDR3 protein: CASSRTGDAKNIQYF

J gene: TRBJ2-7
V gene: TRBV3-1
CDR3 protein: CASSQEGSGSGEQYF

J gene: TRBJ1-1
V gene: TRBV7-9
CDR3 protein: CASSPTWGSRVNTEAFF

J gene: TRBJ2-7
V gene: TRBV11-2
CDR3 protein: CASSFGQNYEQYF

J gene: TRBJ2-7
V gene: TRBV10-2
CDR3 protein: CASSDLAYEQYF

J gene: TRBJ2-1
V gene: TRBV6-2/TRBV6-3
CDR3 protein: CASIALSVVGHNEQFF

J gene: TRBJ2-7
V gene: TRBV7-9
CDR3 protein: CASSQFLGGAEQYF

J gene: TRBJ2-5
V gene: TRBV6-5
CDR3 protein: CASSYLGQVEETQYF

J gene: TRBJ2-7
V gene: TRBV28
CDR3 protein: CASSTGALTYEQYF

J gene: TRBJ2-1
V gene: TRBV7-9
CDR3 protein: CASTQGWNEQFF

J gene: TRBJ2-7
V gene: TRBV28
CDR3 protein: CASRLGGYEQYF

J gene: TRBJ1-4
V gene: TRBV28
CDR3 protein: CASSFEDRRGEKLFF

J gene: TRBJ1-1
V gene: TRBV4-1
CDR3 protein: CASSLGGSMNTEAFF

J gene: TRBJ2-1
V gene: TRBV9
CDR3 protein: CASSSSSSSGSYNEQFF

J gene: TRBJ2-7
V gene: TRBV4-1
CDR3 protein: CASSQAAPSAPYEQYF

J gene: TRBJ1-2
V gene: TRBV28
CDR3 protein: CASSLSWGQGYGYTF

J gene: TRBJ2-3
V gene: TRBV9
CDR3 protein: CASSVTSGSADTQYF

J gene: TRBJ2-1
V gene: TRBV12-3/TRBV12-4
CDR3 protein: CASSFVGGYSYNEQFF

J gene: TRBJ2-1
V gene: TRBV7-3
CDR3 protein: CASSPAGTLDEQFF

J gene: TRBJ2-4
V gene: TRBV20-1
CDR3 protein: CSASGQGKNIQYF

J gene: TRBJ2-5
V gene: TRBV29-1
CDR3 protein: CSVEELGISYQETQYF

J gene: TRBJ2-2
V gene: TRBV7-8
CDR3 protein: CASSLTEGANTGELFF

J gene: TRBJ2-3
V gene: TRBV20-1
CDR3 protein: CSAWDFLRTDTQYF

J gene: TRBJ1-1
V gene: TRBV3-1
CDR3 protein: CASSQEGSVNTEAFF

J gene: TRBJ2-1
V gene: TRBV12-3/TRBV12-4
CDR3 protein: CASSLGGDNEQFF

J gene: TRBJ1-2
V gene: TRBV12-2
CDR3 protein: CASRLWIKGRRYGYTF